What follows is one T cell receptor beta chain and its context. Its matching antigen is unknown. These data come from a study of PD-1 blockade in classical Hodgkin lymphoma. Study-wide background: Nivolumab 3 mg/kg was given intravenously every 2 weeks. Findings and limits, study-wide: Complete responders showed a baseline diversity that resembled the diversity of newly diagnosed patients.

Every one of the patients relapsed after autologous stem cell transplantation (brentuximab vedotin exposure was variable). This table comes from immunoSEQ multiplex PCR, and its TCRdb copy is limited to in-frame clones, with some not included. The sample consists of over 35,000 clones, over 70% of them appearing once. Trimming removed 2 bases at V and 3 bases at J, with 7 bases between. CDR3 size: 13 residues. Germline-derived CDR1 and CDR2 are MNHNS and SASEGT. The gene calls are TRBV6-1 and TRBJ1-2, with D uncertain. This sample comprised peripheral blood mononuclear cells (PBMCs), obtained before the second cycle of nivolumab. The sequence was collected from a human donor with classical Hodgkin lymphoma. CDR3 sequence (DNA): TGTGCCAGCAGTGAACTGTTATACTATGGCTACACCTTC. This translates into CASSELLYYGYTF.